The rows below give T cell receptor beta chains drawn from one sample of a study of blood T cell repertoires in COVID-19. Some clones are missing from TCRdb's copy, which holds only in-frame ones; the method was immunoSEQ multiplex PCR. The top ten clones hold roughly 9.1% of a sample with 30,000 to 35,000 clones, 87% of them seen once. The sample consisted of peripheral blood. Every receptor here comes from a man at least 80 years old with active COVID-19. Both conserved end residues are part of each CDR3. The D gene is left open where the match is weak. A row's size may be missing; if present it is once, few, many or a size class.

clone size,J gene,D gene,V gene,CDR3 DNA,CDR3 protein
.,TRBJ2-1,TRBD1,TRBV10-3,TGTGCCATCAGTGCCGGGGCAGGGGGCAATGAGCAGTTCTTC,CAISAGAGGNEQFF
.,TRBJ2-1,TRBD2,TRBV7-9,TGTGCCAGCAGTTTATCTAGCGGAAGATACAATGAGCAGTTCTTC,CASSLSSGRYNEQFF
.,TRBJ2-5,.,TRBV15,TGTGCCACCAGCAACGGACGGGGAGTTGCGGAGACCCAGTACTTC,CATSNGRGVAETQYF
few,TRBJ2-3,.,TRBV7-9,TGTGCCAGCAGCTTAGGCGGGGGGACAGCGAATACGCAGTATTTT,CASSLGGGTANTQYF
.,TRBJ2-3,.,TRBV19,TGTGCCAGTAGTACACTAACAGGGCGTTGGGGCACAGATACGCAGTATTTT,CASSTLTGRWGTDTQYF
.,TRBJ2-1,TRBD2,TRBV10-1,TGCGCCAGCAGTTTTTCTAGCGGGAGGGCCATTGAGCAGTTCTTC,CASSFSSGRAIEQFF
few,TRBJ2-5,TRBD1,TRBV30,TGTGCCTGGAGACGACAGGGGGCAGGAGAGACCCAGTACTTC,CAWRRQGAGETQYF
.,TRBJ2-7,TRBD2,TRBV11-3,TGTGCCAGCAGCCGGGCTAGCGGCTACGAGCAGTACTTC,CASSRASGYEQYF
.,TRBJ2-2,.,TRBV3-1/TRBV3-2,TGTGCCAGCAGCCAAGGTGGAGGGGCGAGCACCGGGGAGCTGTTTTTT,CASSQGGGASTGELFF
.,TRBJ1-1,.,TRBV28,TGTGCCAGCTCTTTGGCCCAGGGCCCGATCCCGTTTTTT,CASSLAQGPIPFF
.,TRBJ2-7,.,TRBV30,TGTGCCTGGAGTCACTCCTACGAGCAGTACTTC,CAWSHSYEQYF
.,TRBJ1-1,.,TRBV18,TGTGCCAGCTCACCAAGAGAGGACACTGAAGCTTTCTTT,CASSPREDTEAFF
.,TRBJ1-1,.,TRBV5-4,TGTGCCACCCTAACGACAGGTGCGAACACTGAAGCTTTCTTT,CATLTTGANTEAFF
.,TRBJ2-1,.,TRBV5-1,TGCGCCAGCAGTTCTTTGGGGAGCGGAGATGAGCAGTTCTTC,CASSSLGSGDEQFF
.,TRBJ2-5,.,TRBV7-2,TGTGCCAGCAGCTTAGGAGGGCCGGGGGAGACCCAGTACTTC,CASSLGGPGETQYF
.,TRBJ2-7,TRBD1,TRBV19,TGTGCCAGTAGTAGCGACAGGGGGCTCTACGAGCAGTACTTC,CASSSDRGLYEQYF
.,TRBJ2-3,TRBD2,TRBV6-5,TGTGCCGGGGGGACTAGCGGGACAACAGATACGCAGTATTTT,CAGGTSGTTDTQYF
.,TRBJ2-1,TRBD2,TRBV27,TGTGCCAGCAGCCACCTAGCTGGCGGGAGCTCCTACAATGAGCAGTTCTTC,CASSHLAGGSSYNEQFF
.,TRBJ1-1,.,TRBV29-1,TGCAGCGTTCGGCCGGGGAACACTGAAGCTTTCTTT,CSVRPGNTEAFF
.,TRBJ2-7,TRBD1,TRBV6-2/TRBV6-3,TGTGCCAGCAGTCCCACAGGCCCGGGACAGGGGTCCTCCTACGAGCAGTACTTC,CASSPTGPGQGSSYEQYF
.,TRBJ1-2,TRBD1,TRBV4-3,TGCGCCAGCAGCCAAGACAGGGGGAACTATGGCTACACCTTC,CASSQDRGNYGYTF
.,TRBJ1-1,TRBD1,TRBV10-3,TGTGCCATCAGCGGGGACAGAATGAACACTGAAGCTTTCTTT,CAISGDRMNTEAFF
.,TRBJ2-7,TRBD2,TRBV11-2,TGTGCCAGCAGCTTAATGCTAGCGGCATCCTCCGAGCAGTACTTC,CASSLMLAASSEQYF
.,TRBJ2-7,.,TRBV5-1,TGCGCCAGCAGCTTCCAGGGGATCTACGAGCAGTACTTC,CASSFQGIYEQYF
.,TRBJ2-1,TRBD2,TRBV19,TGTGCCAGTAGTATAGAAGGACTAGCTGGTTACAATGAGCAGTTCTTC,CASSIEGLAGYNEQFF
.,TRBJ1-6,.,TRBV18,TGTGCCAGCTCACCCCAGGGGAGAGGGGATTCACCCCTCCACTTT,CASSPQGRGDSPLHF
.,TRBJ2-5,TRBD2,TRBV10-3,TGTGCCATCAGTGAGGGAACTAGCGGGATTTCAGAGACCCAGTACTTC,CAISEGTSGISETQYF
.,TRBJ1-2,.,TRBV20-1,TGCAGTGCTAGTCGCGGCAGGGCATGGGGCTACACCTTC,CSASRGRAWGYTF
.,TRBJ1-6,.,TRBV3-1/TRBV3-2,TGTGCCAGCAGCCAAGGAGACAAGTTATTAAAACTTTATTCACCCCTCCACTTT,CASSQGDKLLKLYSPLHF
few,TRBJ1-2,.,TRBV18,TGTGCCAGCTCACCAGGAACAGACTATGGCTACACCTTC,CASSPGTDYGYTF
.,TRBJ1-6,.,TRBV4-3,TGCGCCAGCAGCCAAGCCAGGGTTGGGTCACCCCTCCACTTT,CASSQARVGSPLHF
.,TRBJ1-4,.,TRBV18,TGTGCCAGCTCGCAGGGAACTAATGAAAAACTGTTTTTT,CASSQGTNEKLFF
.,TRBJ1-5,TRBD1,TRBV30,TGTGCCTGGAGTCGACAGGGGGGGCCCCAGCATTTT,CAWSRQGGPQHF
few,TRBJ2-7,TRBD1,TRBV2,TGTGCCAGCAGTCAGAGGGACAGGGGGCCTCACGAGCAGTACTTC,CASSQRDRGPHEQYF
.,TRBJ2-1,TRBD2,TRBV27,TGTGCCAGCAGTCGATTAGCGGGAGGGTACAATGAGCAGTTCTTC,CASSRLAGGYNEQFF